This TCR beta chain derives from a study of T cell responses to AZD1222 COVID-19 vaccine. Germline assignment: CDR1 MNHEY and CDR2 SVGAGI. CDR3 size: 14 residues. The V end lost 4 bases, the J end lost 6 bases, and 12 bases lay between the germline ends. Of note for this clone: Its antigen is still unknown.

Regarding the study as a whole: In the spike-specific TCR repertoire, nearly half reportedly target unmutated variant regions.

Sequencing was performed with immunoSEQ multiplex PCR; in TCRdb, only in-frame clones are kept and a portion is missing. The sample includes fewer than 200,000 clones, over 80% of them seen just once. V is TRBV6-5 and J is TRBJ1-4; perhaps TRBD1 as D (6 bases). This receptor was identified in an adult in good health. The input for sequencing was peripheral blood, taken on day 0 of AZD1222 vaccination. CDR3 residues: CASSWVGGDEKLFF. The CDR3 nucleotides are TGTGCCAGCAGTTGGGTCGGGGGCGATGAAAAACTGTTTTTT.